The 10 T cell receptor beta chains reported below all come from one sample, sequenced in a study of T-cell reconstitution after alpha-beta-depleted transplantation in children (dated by TCRdb to 2016 to 2017). The library came from PCR. Reads for this sample came from an Illumina HiSeq 2500. Molecular barcoding was employed in the preparation of TCR libraries, with unique molecular identifiers being used to normalize TCRbeta repertoire quantification. Using fastp trimming at Q25 and MiXCR clonotype assembly, TCRdb reanalyzed the public sequencing data and kept in-frame beta chains. Each record represents a unique CDR3 protein, reported with the most common genes and DNA among its rows. A total of approximately 340,000 distinct CDR3 sequences appear in this sample, 10% of them only once. The top ten constitute more than 2% of the sample. The sequencing here drew on PBMCs from the stem cell graft donor, taken from the stem cell graft. The source of these receptors is a human donor who donated a stem cell graft to a child with acute lymphoblastic leukemia.

This clonotype has only a few counts. The chain links TRBV20-1 to TRBJ2-7; no reliable D call. CDR1 is DFQATT and CDR2 is SNEGSKA in the germline V gene (reference sequence). V lost 0 bases and J 3 bases, leaving 12 bases between the germline ends. This CDR3 spans 14 amino acids. DNA for the CDR3: TGCAGTGCTAGAGAATCAGTGAATCTCTACGAGCAGTACTTC. It yields the protein CSARESVNLYEQYF.

As regards this clonotype: A much bigger clone sits one base away, suggesting this may be a read error. The rearrangement uses TRBV5-8 and TRBJ1-5; D gene unclear. Germline V gene data show CDR1 as SGHTS and CDR2 as YDEGEE. CDR3 size: 16 residues. The DNA of the CDR3 is TGTGCCAGCCGGGATCTTTTTCGGGGTAGCAATCGGCCCCAGCATTTT. This codes for CASRDLFRGSNRPQHF.

In this sample, this clonotype turned up a few times. The chain has TRBV5-1 and TRBJ2-7; 9 nucleotides agree with TRBD1. Per the germline V gene, CDR1 is SGHRS and CDR2 is YFSETQ. Trimming took 4 bases from V and 2 from J; bases not matched to a gene: 4. The CDR3 consists of 14 residues. CDR3 protein: CASSHRTGAYEQYF. The CDR3 nucleotides read TGCGCCAGCAGCCACAGGACAGGGGCCTACGAGCAGTACTTC.

This clonotype was seen more than once but under ten times. The chain links TRBV5-1 to TRBJ2-7; tentative D call: TRBD1 (6 bases). Germline CDR1 reads SGHRS; CDR2 reads YFSETQ. This CDR3 has 13 amino acids. V shed 0 bases and J shed 6 bases, with 10 bases lying between them. CDR3 bases: TGCGCCAGCAGCTTGGATTCAGGGGTCGAGCAGTACTTC. Translating it yields CASSLDSGVEQYF.

The chain carries TRBV27 and TRBJ1-6; D gene unclear. Trimming removed 5 bases from V and 14 bases from J, with 16 bases in between. CDR3 length: 13 amino acids. CDR1 is MNHEY and CDR2 is SMNVEV in the germline V gene (reference sequence). The CDR3 DNA is TGTGCCAGCAGTACAAAAGAAGGGAGAACCCTCCACTTT. Translating it yields CASSTKEGRTLHF.

The rearrangement joins TRBV20-1 to TRBJ2-1, with D hard to call. Trimming took off 3 bases at V and 2 bases at J, with 11 bases between the two ends. The CDR3 runs 14 residues. Germline values: CDR1 DFQATT, CDR2 SNEGSKA (reference sequence). The CDR3 spells CSASGRPAYNEQFF. The CDR3 bases are TGCAGTGCTAGTGGTAGACCCGCCTACAATGAGCAGTTCTTC.

This clonotype was seen only a few times. The junction differs from germline at one of its ends, possibly a read error. The chain carries TRBV12-3 or TRBV12-4 and TRBJ1-2; 7 nucleotides match TRBD1. The CDR3 runs 12 residues. The CDR3 region is CASSPKGAGLRF. CDR3 DNA sequence: TGTGCCAGCAGTCCGAAGGGGGCAGGGCTCCGCTTC.

This clonotype has more than one count but fewer than ten. The CDR3 DNA sequence: TGTGCCAGCAGTTGGGGGACTAGCGCAGAAGAGACCCAGTACTTC. Translating it yields CASSWGTSAEETQYF. The chain recombines TRBV6-2 or TRBV6-3 with TRBJ2-5; 10 bases line up with TRBD2. Per germline, CDR1 MNHEY and CDR2 SVGEGT. The CDR3 loop spans 15 amino acids. V was clipped by 4 bases and J by 3 bases; unmatched bases: 5.

This clonotype has a count of ten or more. The chain recombines TRBV7-6 with TRBJ2-5; TRBD1 is a possible D gene (5 bases). Trimming took 6 bases from V and 2 from J, leaving 10 bases between them. This CDR3 has 13 residues. In germline, CDR1 is SGHVS, CDR2 FNYEAQ. The DNA for the CDR3 is TGTGCCAGCAGTTTCGCAGGGCAAGAGACCCAGTACTTC. Its translation: CASSFAGQETQYF.

The chain employs TRBV7-9 and TRBJ1-1; D unclear. The CDR3 spans 12 residues. Trimming shortened V by 5 bases and J by 1 base, and 5 bases separated the two germline ends. The V gene's germline CDR1 is SEHNR and CDR2 FQNEAQ (reference sequence). CDR3 loop: CASSKPNTEAFF. CDR3 nucleotides: TGTGCCAGCAGCAAGCCGAACACTGAAGCTTTCTTT.